This T cell receptor (beta chain) appears in the sequencing data of a study of blood T cell repertoires in COVID-19. Across the whole study: Samples representing acute and convalescent COVID-19 were sourced from the United States, Italy and Spain. PBMCs, B-cell-depleted T cells, or T cells provided the cDNA or gDNA that made up the material.

In the original analysis: Reference gene primer amplification gave nucleated cell count estimates. The data were produced by immunoSEQ multiplex PCR, yet TCRdb's version contains in-frame clones alone and is incomplete. The V and J calls and clone size come from that table; D and trimming were worked out from the DNA. The sample lists 100,000 to 150,000 clones; roughly 90% were seen once. CDR1 and CDR2 (germline): MDHEN, SYDVKM. V shed 6 bases and J shed 10 bases, with 15 bases lying between them. The CDR3 has 13 residues. The gene calls are TRBV28 and TRBJ1-4; D not certain. This sequence originates from a man in his 70s with active COVID-19. The sample comprised peripheral blood. CDR3 protein: CASRGFEEGKLFF. CDR3 nucleotides: TGTGCCAGCAGGGGGTTTGAGGAGGGAAAACTGTTTTTT.